This entry lists 18 T cell receptor beta chains sequenced from one sample in a study of blood T cell repertoires in COVID-19 (dated by TCRdb to 2019 to 2021). The library relied on the immunoSEQ multiplex PCR assay. Sourced from immuneACCESS, this table was stored by TCRdb with only in-frame sequences that have V and J called. A share of the clones is absent; for the studies checked, an unresolved V gene accounts for under half, and the remainder has no known explanation. The table for this sample lists around 200,000 clones; around nine tenths of them were counted only once. The ten biggest clones cover 2.5% to 3% of the sample. The sample taken for sequencing was peripheral blood. These receptors all come from a middle-aged man with active or convalescent COVID-19.

This clone has a single count. V gene TRBV5-6 combines with J gene TRBJ1-5; no definite D call. V lost 5 bases and J 1 base, leaving 13 bases between the germline ends. Germline loops: CDR1 SGHDT, CDR2 YYEEEE. This CDR3 contains 15 residues. The CDR3 DNA follows: TGTGCCAGCAGTTTCCGGGGAGGAAGCAATCAGCCCCAGCATTTT. Protein product: CASSFRGGSNQPQHF.

The chain is built from TRBV4-3 and TRBJ1-3, with 9 bases that match TRBD1. CDR1 LGHNA and CDR2 YSLEER come from the germline V gene. V shed 0 bases and J 7 bases; nucleotides not matched to a gene: 7. This CDR3 has 16 amino acids. CDR3: CASSQDGTGIVNTIYF. CDR3 coding DNA: TGCGCCAGCAGCCAAGATGGGACAGGGATAGTGAACACCATATATTTT.

The rearrangement joins TRBV3-1 (or the pseudogene TRBV3-2) to TRBJ2-2; TRBD2 is a possible D gene (6 bases). V lost 5 bases to trimming and J lost 2 bases, with 15 bases between them. Germline assignment: CDR1 LGHDT and CDR2 YNNKEL (reference sequence). The CDR3 loop spans 16 amino acids. The CDR3 sequence is CASSGPGLSNTGELFF. The CDR3 DNA sequence: TGTGCCAGCAGCGGCCCGGGACTTTCCAACACCGGGGAGCTGTTTTTT.

J is TRBJ1-2 and V is TRBV5-5, with D tentatively TRBD1 (5 bases). The CDR3 runs to 16 residues. Germline-derived CDR1 and CDR2 are SGHKS and YYEKEE (reference sequence). V was shortened by 4 bases and J by 5 bases, with 21 bases between the two germline ends. CDR3 DNA: TGTGCCAGCAGCCCGGCGGGGCAGGGAATAGTATATGGCTACACCTTC. It specifies CASSPAGQGIVYGYTF. Full variable domain (remainder filled in from reference TRBV5-5 and TRBJ1-2): DAGVTQSPTHLIKTRGQQVTLRCSPISGHKSVSWYQQVLGQGPQFIFQYYEKEERGRGNFPDRFSARQFPNYSSELNVNALLLGDSALYLCASSPAGQGIVYGYTFGSGTRLTVV.

This clone appeared a few times. This chain uses TRBV6-4 with TRBJ1-5, with D maybe TRBD1 (5 bases). Germline values: CDR1 MRHNA, CDR2 SNTAGT. The CDR3 covers 16 residues. Trimming cost V 3 bases and J 3 bases, with 15 bases left between them. The CDR3 protein is CASSDEGQGLNQPQHF. In DNA, the CDR3 is TGTGCCAGCAGTGATGAGGGCCAGGGACTCAATCAGCCCCAGCATTTT.

This rearrangement joins TRBV24-1 to TRBJ2-2; 8 bases match TRBD1. V shed 1 base and J 6 bases; nucleotides not matched to a gene: 6. CDR3 length: 16 amino acids. Looked up from germline, CDR1 is KGHDR and CDR2 is SFDVKD. CDR3 protein: CATSDFGQGEPGELFF. In DNA, the CDR3 is TGTGCCACCAGTGATTTCGGACAGGGAGAACCCGGGGAGCTGTTTTTT.

The J gene is TRBJ1-5, the V gene TRBV2; D unresolved. V was clipped by 7 bases and J by 5 bases, with 21 bases between them. Per germline, CDR1 SNHLY and CDR2 FYNNEI. The CDR3 totals 16 residues. The DNA for the CDR3 is TGTGCCAGCATACTCTCATTGGGGAGCGTTCATCAGCCCCAGCATTTT. Amino acid sequence: CASILSLGSVHQPQHF.

The chain joins TRBV7-8 to TRBJ2-5; TRBD1 aligns across 8 bases. Trimming took 2 bases from V and 5 from J; bases not matched to a gene: 7. The CDR3 consists of 15 residues. The germline V gene encodes CDR1 SGHVS and CDR2 FQNEAQ. The CDR3 here is CASSLLDRGLETQYF. The CDR3, as DNA: TGTGCCAGCAGCTTACTCGACAGGGGCTTGGAGACCCAGTACTTC.

V gene TRBV30 combines with J gene TRBJ2-6; unclear D gene. Trimming cost V 5 bases and J 0 bases, with 14 bases left between them. The CDR3 spans 16 residues. Germline V lookup: CDR1 GTSNPN, CDR2 SVGIG (reference sequence). The CDR3 DNA reads as TGTGCCTGGTCGCGGTTGTTCCTCTCTGGGGCCAACGTCCTGACTTTC. This gives the protein CAWSRLFLSGANVLTF. Based on the CDR3 plus reference TRBV30 and TRBJ2-6, the full variable domain is SQTIHQWPATLVQPVGSPLSLECTVEGTSNPNLYWYRQAAGRGLQLLFYSVGIGQISSEVPQNLSASRPQDRQFILSSKKLLLSDSGFYLCAWSRLFLSGANVLTFGAGSRLTVL.

V and J are TRBV29-1 and TRBJ2-7; a weak D match, TRBD2 (5 bases). The CDR3 sequence is 15 residues long. CDR1 SQVTM and CDR2 ANQGSEA come from the germline V gene. The ends were cut back, 2 bases at V and 0 bases at J, with 14 bases in the middle. The CDR3 coding sequence is TGCAGCGTTGAACTCGGGCGGGCGAGCTCCTACGAGCAGTACTTC. Protein sequence: CSVELGRASSYEQYF.

This clone was observed once. This chain connects TRBV4-2 to TRBJ2-1; the match to TRBD2 covers 10 bases. V shed 1 base, J shed 9 bases, and the junction held 9 bases outside the gene matches. CDR1 and CDR2 from the germline V gene are LGHNA and YNFKEQ. The CDR3 runs 16 residues. This chain's CDR3 is CASSQVGASGGPEQFF. The CDR3 DNA reads TGTGCCAGCAGCCAAGTGGGGGCTAGCGGGGGTCCTGAGCAGTTCTTC.

The rearrangement joins TRBV5-1 to TRBJ1-5, with 7 bases aligning to TRBD1. V lost 3 bases, J lost 4 bases, and 4 bases stayed unmatched. The CDR3 has 14 residues. Germline values: CDR1 SGHRS, CDR2 YFSETQ. The CDR3: CASSWGDRNQPQHF. The CDR3 region has the DNA TGCGCCAGCAGCTGGGGGGACAGAAATCAGCCCCAGCATTTT. Full variable domain (missing parts from reference TRBV5-1 and TRBJ1-5): KAGVTQTPRYLIKTRGQQVTLSCSPISGHRSVSWYQQTPGQGLQFLFEYFSETQRNKGNFPGRFSGRQFSNSRSEMNVSTLELGDSALYLCASSWGDRNQPQHFGDGTRLSIL.

The V gene is TRBV10-3, the J gene TRBJ1-5; D gene ambiguous. Germline CDR1 ENHRY, CDR2 SYGVKD. Trimming cost V 3 bases and J 7 bases, with 13 bases left between them. The CDR3 loop spans 14 amino acids. The CDR3 region has the DNA TGTGCCATCAGTGAAGAGGAGCGTCGCCAGCCCCAGCATTTT. Amino acids: CAISEEERRQPQHF.

This chain uses TRBV28 with TRBJ2-7, with TRBD2 matching over 8 bases. CDR1 MDHEN and CDR2 SYDVKM come from the germline V gene. V gave up 6 bases and J gave up 3 bases; unmatched junction bases: 7. The CDR3 loop spans 14 amino acids. The DNA for the CDR3 is TGTGCCAGCAGCCAGCGGACTAGCTTCTACGAGCAGTACTTC. Encoded protein: CASSQRTSFYEQYF.

The rearrangement joins TRBV7-2 to TRBJ2-7; 10 nucleotides align to TRBD1. The CDR3 contains 18 residues. V was clipped by 5 bases and J by 3 bases; unmatched bases: 16. The germline gives CDR1 SGHTA, CDR2 FQGNSA. This CDR3 is CASSRAGQGILLDYEQYF. The CDR3, as DNA: TGTGCCAGCAGCCGCGCGGGACAGGGGATTTTGTTGGACTACGAGCAGTACTTC.

V and J are TRBV2 and TRBJ2-7; D gene ambiguous. The CDR3 runs to 12 residues. V was shortened by 8 bases and J by 2 bases, with 10 bases between the two germline ends. CDR1 is SNHLY and CDR2 is FYNNEI in the germline V gene. CDR3 DNA sequence: TGTGCCAGCGGTGCTAGAACCTACGAGCAGTACTTC. This sequence encodes CASGARTYEQYF.

The rearrangement links TRBV24-1 to TRBJ1-5; D may be TRBD1 (6 bases). The CDR3 loop spans 15 amino acids. CDR1 and CDR2 (germline): KGHDR, SFDVKD. Trimming stripped 5 bases from V and 3 bases from J, with 13 bases between. Here the CDR3 DNA reads TGTGCCACCAGTGCGGGAACAGGGAACAATCAGCCCCAGCATTTT. Its translation: CATSAGTGNNQPQHF.

V gene TRBV29-1 combines with J gene TRBJ2-7, with a possible D match to TRBD1 (5 bases). CDR3 length: 11 residues. Trimming took 4 bases from V and 4 from J, leaving 8 bases between them. Germline CDR1 and CDR2: SQVTM and ANQGSEA. CDR3 DNA: TGCAGCGTTGCCAGGGATTACGAGCAGTACTTC. Translation gives CSVARDYEQYF.